This entry features one T cell receptor (beta chain) sequence. The data stem from a study of blood T cell repertoires in COVID-19. About the research overall: Sources were T cells, B-cell-depleted T cells, or PBMCs; the material itself was cDNA or gDNA.

Germline V CDR1 and CDR2: SEHNR, FQNEAQ (reference sequence). Deletions cut 4 bases from V and 0 bases from J, with 15 bases between. The CDR3 has 17 residues. In terms of age and location, participants ranged from roughly 18 to 90 years and lived in under 30 US areas. Participant reports of clinical history set cohort assignment. Original analysis: The assay estimated nucleated cells by amplifying reference gene primers. The repertoire was sequenced with immunoSEQ multiplex PCR; TCRdb's copy has only in-frame clones and lacks some. That table furnishes V, J and clone size, whereas the DNA furnished D and trimming. The sample has fewer than 350,000 clones, more than 85% seen once.

The receptor comes from a man aged 35 to 55 who had been exposed to COVID-19. The chain carries TRBV7-9 and TRBJ2-2; D is uncertain. Sequencing was done on a sample of PBMCs or T cells enriched from blood (not recorded which). CDR3 in DNA: TGTGCCAGCAGCTCAACACCCGTGGCAGCGAACACCGGGGAGCTGTTTTTT. This codes for CASSSTPVAANTGELFF.